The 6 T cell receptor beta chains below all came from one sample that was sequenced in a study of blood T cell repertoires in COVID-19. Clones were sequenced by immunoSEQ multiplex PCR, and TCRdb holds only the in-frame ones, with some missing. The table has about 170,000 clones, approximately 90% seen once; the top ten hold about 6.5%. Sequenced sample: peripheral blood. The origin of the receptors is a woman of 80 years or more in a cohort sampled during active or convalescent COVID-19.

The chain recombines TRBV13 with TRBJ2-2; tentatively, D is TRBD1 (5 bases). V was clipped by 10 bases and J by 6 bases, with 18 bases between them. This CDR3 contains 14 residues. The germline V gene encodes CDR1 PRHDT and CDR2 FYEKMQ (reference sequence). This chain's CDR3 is CATKDKQRPGELFF. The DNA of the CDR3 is TGTGCCACAAAGGACAAACAAAGGCCCGGGGAGCTGTTTTTT.

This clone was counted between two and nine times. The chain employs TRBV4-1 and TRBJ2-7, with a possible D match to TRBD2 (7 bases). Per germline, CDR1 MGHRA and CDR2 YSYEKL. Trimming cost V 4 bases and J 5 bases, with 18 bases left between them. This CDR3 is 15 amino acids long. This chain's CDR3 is CASSPLAGAPHEQYF. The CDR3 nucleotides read TGCGCCAGCAGCCCCCTGGCGGGGGCCCCCCACGAGCAGTACTTC.

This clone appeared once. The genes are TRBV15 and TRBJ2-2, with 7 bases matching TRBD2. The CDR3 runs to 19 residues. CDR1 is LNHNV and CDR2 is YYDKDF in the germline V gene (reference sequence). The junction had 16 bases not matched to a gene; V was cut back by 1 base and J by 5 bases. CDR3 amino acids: CATSRGASGVNMRTGELFF. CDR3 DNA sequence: TGTGCCACCAGCAGAGGGGCTAGCGGAGTGAACATGCGGACCGGGGAGCTGTTTTTT.

The CDR3: CASSPLADTQYF. In DNA form, the CDR3 reads TGTGCCAGCAGCCCCCTAGCGGATACGCAGTATTTT. This chain links TRBV3-1 (or the pseudogene TRBV3-2) with TRBJ2-3, with D possibly matching TRBD2 (6 bases). Deletions cut 4 bases from V and 6 bases from J, with 8 bases between. Germline CDR1 is LGHDT and CDR2 is YNNKEL (reference sequence). The CDR3 spans 12 residues.

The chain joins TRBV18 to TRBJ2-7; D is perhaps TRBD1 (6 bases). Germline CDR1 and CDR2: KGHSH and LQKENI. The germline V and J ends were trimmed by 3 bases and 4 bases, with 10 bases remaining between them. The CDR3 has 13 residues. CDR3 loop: CASSPKGQYEQYV. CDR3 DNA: TGTGCCAGCTCACCGAAAGGACAGTACGAGCAGTACGTC.

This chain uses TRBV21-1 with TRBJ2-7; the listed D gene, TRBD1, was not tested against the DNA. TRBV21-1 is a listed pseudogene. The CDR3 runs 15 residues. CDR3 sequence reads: CASCQRGPALGEQYV. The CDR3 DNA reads TGTGCCAGCTGCCAGAGGGGGCCCGCCTTGGGGGAGCAGTACGTC.